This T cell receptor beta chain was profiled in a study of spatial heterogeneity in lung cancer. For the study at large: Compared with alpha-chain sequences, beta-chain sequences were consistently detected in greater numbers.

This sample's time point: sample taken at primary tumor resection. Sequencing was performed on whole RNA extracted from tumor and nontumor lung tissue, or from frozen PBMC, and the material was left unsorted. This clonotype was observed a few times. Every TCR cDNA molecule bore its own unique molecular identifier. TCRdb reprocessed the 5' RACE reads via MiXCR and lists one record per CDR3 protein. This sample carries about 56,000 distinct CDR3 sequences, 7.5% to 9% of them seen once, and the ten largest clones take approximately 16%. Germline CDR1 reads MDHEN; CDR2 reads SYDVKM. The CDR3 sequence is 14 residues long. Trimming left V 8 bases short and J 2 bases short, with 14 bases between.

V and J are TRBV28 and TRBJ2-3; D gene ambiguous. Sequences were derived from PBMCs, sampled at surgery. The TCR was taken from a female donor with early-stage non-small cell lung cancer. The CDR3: CASVVNGYTDTQYF. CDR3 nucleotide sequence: TGTGCCAGCGTGGTGAACGGCTACACAGATACGCAGTATTTT.